One sample yielded the 31 T cell receptor beta chains listed below, sequenced in a study of T cell clones after liver transplantation. Sequencing was performed with immunoSEQ multiplex PCR; in TCRdb, only in-frame clones are kept and a portion is missing. The table lists approximately 55,000 clones, roughly 71% of them singletons. The sample in question was CD4+ T cells from blood, obtained approximately 54 months after liver transplant. These receptors originate from a human patient who received a liver transplant. Some T cells may be graft donor cells.

This chain connects TRBV11-2 to TRBJ1-2; D is uncertain. The CDR3 covers 15 residues. V was shortened by 1 base and J by 5 bases, with 14 bases between the two germline ends. Germline values: CDR1 SGHAT, CDR2 FQNNGV. The CDR3 sequence: CASSLAGQSGYGYTF. The CDR3 DNA reads as TGTGCCAGCAGCTTAGCCGGGCAATCCGGATATGGCTACACCTTC.

V usage is TRBV11-2 and J usage is TRBJ1-3, with 9 positions matching TRBD1. The CDR3 loop spans 17 amino acids. Per the germline V gene, CDR1 is SGHAT and CDR2 is FQNNGV. V was clipped by 5 bases and J by 4 bases; unmatched bases: 12. The CDR3 loop is CASSPYMDRGAGNTIYF. The CDR3, as DNA: TGTGCCAGCAGCCCGTACATGGACAGGGGAGCAGGAAACACCATATATTTT.

The chain carries TRBV7-9 and TRBJ1-4; TRBD1 might be the D (5 bases). Looked up from germline, CDR1 is SEHNR and CDR2 is FQNEAQ (reference sequence). V lost 5 bases and J 10 bases, leaving 14 bases between the germline ends. The CDR3 contains 13 residues. The CDR3 spells CASSRDGFGKLFF. In DNA, the CDR3 is TGTGCCAGCAGCAGGGACGGGTTCGGAAAACTGTTTTTT.

The rearrangement joins TRBV28 to TRBJ2-1; D is ambiguous. Trimming took 5 bases from V and 7 from J, leaving 12 bases between them. The CDR3 is 13 amino acids. In germline, CDR1 is MDHEN, CDR2 SYDVKM. The CDR3 DNA sequence: TGTGCCAGCAGTCTTGCAGGAATGAATGAGCAGTTCTTC. Its protein product is CASSLAGMNEQFF.

V is TRBV15 and J is TRBJ1-1; D perhaps matches TRBD1 (6 bases). Germline CDR1 is LNHNV and CDR2 is YYDKDF (reference sequence). The length of the CDR3 is 15 residues. With 3 bases removed from V and 1 base from J, the gap between germline ends came to 12 bases. CDR3 DNA: TGTGCCACCAGCAGGGCCAGGGGTACGAACACTGAAGCTTTCTTT. Translating it yields CATSRARGTNTEAFF.

The genes are TRBV5-1 and TRBJ1-1; a possible D gene is TRBD1 (6 bases). The V end was cut by 4 bases, the J end by 5 bases, with 18 bases between. This CDR3 is built from 15 residues. Germline lookup yields CDR1 SGHRS and CDR2 YFSETQ. The CDR3 DNA is TGCGCCAGCAGCGAAGACCAGGGGAGGAGAACTGAAGCTTTCTTT. Its protein is CASSEDQGRRTEAFF. Filled out from reference TRBV5-1 and TRBJ1-1, the complete variable domain reads KAGVTQTPRYLIKTRGQQVTLSCSPISGHRSVSWYQQTPGQGLQFLFEYFSETQRNKGNFPGRFSGRQFSNSRSEMNVSTLELGDSALYLCASSEDQGRRTEAFFGQGTRLTVV.

The chain recombines TRBV15 with TRBJ1-6; 7 bases fit TRBD1. The trim removed 5 bases at V and 5 bases at J, leaving 3 bases unmatched. The CDR3 contains 14 residues. CDR1 and CDR2 from the germline V gene are LNHNV and YYDKDF (reference sequence). The CDR3 is CATSLGQNNSPLHF. Written as DNA, the CDR3 is TGTGCCACCAGCCTGGGACAGAATAATTCACCCCTCCACTTT.

The chain couples TRBV28 to TRBJ2-7, with a possible D match to TRBD1 (6 bases). CDR1 and CDR2 from the germline V gene are MDHEN and SYDVKM. V dropped 2 bases and J dropped 0 bases, with 11 bases sitting between them. There are 15 residues in the CDR3. The CDR3 region has the DNA TGTGCCAGCAGTTTAGCTGGGACACTCTCCTACGAGCAGTACTTC. Its translation is CASSLAGTLSYEQYF.

V usage is TRBV4-1 and J usage is TRBJ2-6, with D possibly being TRBD1 (6 bases). Trimming pared 0 bases from V and 0 bases from J, leaving 18 bases between. Per the germline V gene, CDR1 is MGHRA and CDR2 is YSYEKL. The CDR3 consists of 20 residues. CDR3 sequence reads: CASSQEAPTGWDSGANVLTF. CDR3 coding DNA: TGCGCCAGCAGCCAAGAAGCCCCCACAGGGTGGGACTCTGGGGCCAACGTCCTGACTTTC.

The V call is TRBV5-1, the J call TRBJ2-7, with 7 positions matching TRBD2. V trimming: 3 bases; J trimming: 4 bases; junction bases outside the gene matches: 1. This CDR3 has 12 residues. The germline gives CDR1 SGHRS, CDR2 YFSETQ. As DNA, the CDR3 is TGCGCCAGCAGCTCCGGGGGGTACGAGCAGTACTTC. This gives the protein CASSSGGYEQYF.

The genes are TRBV27 and TRBJ2-2; D unresolved. With 5 bases removed from V and 0 bases from J, the gap between germline ends came to 4 bases. This CDR3 is 13 amino acids long. In germline, CDR1 is MNHEY, CDR2 SMNVEV (reference sequence). The CDR3 DNA sequence: TGTGCCAGCAGTACAACGAACACCGGGGAGCTGTTTTTT. Protein: CASSTTNTGELFF.

V gene TRBV11-2 combines with J gene TRBJ2-3; D is unresolved. The germline gives CDR1 SGHAT, CDR2 FQNNGV. This CDR3 has 12 residues. Trimming stripped 4 bases from V and 2 bases from J, with 4 bases between. CDR3: CASSSYTDTQYF. The CDR3 DNA is TGTGCCAGCAGCTCTTACACAGATACGCAGTATTTT. Together with reference TRBV11-2 and TRBJ2-3, the CDR3 gives the full variable domain: EAGVAQSPRYKIIEKRQSVAFWCNPISGHATLYWYQQILGQGPKLLIQFQNNGVVDDSQLPKDRFSAERLKGVDSTLKIQPAKLEDSAVYLCASSSYTDTQYFGPGTRLTVL.

The chain employs TRBV7-9 and TRBJ1-1; D may be TRBD1 (5 bases). Germline V gene lookup returns CDR1 SEHNR and CDR2 FQNEAQ (reference sequence). The CDR3 is made up of 14 amino acids. The ends were cut back, 3 bases at V and 4 bases at J, with 12 bases in the middle. CDR3 coding DNA: TGTGCCAGCAGCTTTGAGGGGCGGGGCACTGAAGCTTTCTTT. This translates into CASSFEGRGTEAFF.

V is TRBV5-4 and J is TRBJ2-4; 7 nucleotides align to TRBD1. Germline CDR1 reads SGHNT; CDR2 reads YYREEE (reference sequence). CDR3 length equals 15 residues. Losses at the gene ends were 9 bases for V and 2 bases for J; bases not matched to a gene: 11. In DNA, the CDR3 is TGTGCCACCCGGCGAGAGGGGGCTTCCAAAAACATTCAGTACTTC. This sequence encodes CATRREGASKNIQYF.

V gene TRBV7-9 combines with J gene TRBJ2-4; D is perhaps TRBD2 (5 bases). Trimming shortened V by 1 base and J by 8 bases, and 6 bases separated the two germline ends. This CDR3 comprises 12 residues. Germline assignment: CDR1 SEHNR and CDR2 FQNEAQ (reference sequence). Written as DNA, the CDR3 is TGTGCCAGCAGCTTAGGGGGAGACATTCAGTACTTC. It encodes CASSLGGDIQYF. Supplemented by reference TRBV7-9 and TRBJ2-4, the full variable domain reads DTGVSQNPRHKITKRGQNVTFRCDPISEHNRLYWYRQTLGQGPEFLTYFQNEAQLEKSRLLSDRFSAERPKGSFSTLEIQRTEQGDSAMYLCASSLGGDIQYFGAGTRLSVL.

The J gene is TRBJ2-5, the V gene TRBV5-4; TRBD1 matches 9 bases. The trim removed 4 bases at V and 2 bases at J, leaving 6 bases unmatched. The CDR3 contains 15 residues. CDR1 is SGHNT, CDR2 YYREEE, per germline (reference sequence). CDR3 bases: TGTGCCAGCAGCCAGGGACAGGGAGGTCAAGAGACCCAGTACTTC. It yields the protein CASSQGQGGQETQYF.

This chain joins TRBV9 and TRBJ1-4, with a tentative D call TRBD1 (5 bases). V lost 1 base to trimming and J lost 2 bases, with 6 bases between them. The germline gives CDR1 SGDLS, CDR2 YYNGEE. CDR3 length: 14 residues. The CDR3 here is CASSVQGTNEKLFF. In DNA form, the CDR3 reads TGTGCCAGCAGCGTACAGGGTACTAATGAAAAACTGTTTTTT.

This clone was picked up one time. The V and J genes are TRBV10-2 and TRBJ2-2, with D maybe TRBD1 (6 bases). This CDR3 contains 13 residues. Germline assignment: CDR1 WSHSY and CDR2 SAAADI. Trimming took 6 bases from V and 6 from J, leaving 11 bases between them. The CDR3, as DNA: TGCGCCAGCAGGCCCCAGGGGTCCGGGGAGCTGTTTTTT. Its protein is CASRPQGSGELFF.

This chain links TRBV5-6 with TRBJ2-7; TRBD1 aligns across 12 bases. The CDR3 contains 18 residues. The J segment lost 4 bases and the V segment lost 3 bases, leaving 14 bases of the junction unmatched. Germline V lookup: CDR1 SGHDT, CDR2 YYEEEE. The CDR3 loop reads CASSSTLWGQGAGYEQYF. CDR3 DNA: TGTGCCAGCAGCTCTACCCTATGGGGACAGGGGGCCGGTTACGAGCAGTACTTC. Supplemented by reference TRBV5-6 and TRBJ2-7, the full variable domain reads DAGVTQSPTHLIKTRGQQVTLRCSPKSGHDTVSWYQQALGQGPQFIFQYYEEEERQRGNFPDRFSGHQFPNYSSELNVNALLLGDSALYLCASSSTLWGQGAGYEQYFGPGTRLTVT.

The V gene is TRBV7-8, the J gene TRBJ1-1; 7 bases match TRBD1. The CDR3 spans 15 residues. CDR1 is SGHVS, CDR2 FQNEAQ, per germline. With 5 bases clipped from V and 1 base from J, the junction kept 7 bases outside the gene matches. The DNA for the CDR3 is TGTGCCAGCAGCACCCGGGACAGTACGAACACTGAAGCTTTCTTT. Translated, it gives CASSTRDSTNTEAFF.

V usage is TRBV6-1 and J usage is TRBJ1-5; D gene uncertain. Looked up from germline, CDR1 is MNHNS and CDR2 is SASEGT. Trimming shortened V by 0 bases and J by 1 base, and 16 bases separated the two germline ends. CDR3 length: 18 residues. The CDR3 sequence: CASSEAGRRSSSNQPQHF. Here the CDR3 DNA reads TGTGCCAGCAGTGAAGCAGGGCGGCGGTCGTCGAGCAATCAGCCCCAGCATTTT.

J is TRBJ1-5 and V is TRBV28; D gene ambiguous. The ends were cut back, 2 bases at V and 5 bases at J, with 13 bases in the middle. The CDR3 has 15 residues. Germline V lookup: CDR1 MDHEN, CDR2 SYDVKM. The chain's CDR3 is CASSLGQVGYQPQHF. CDR3 DNA: TGTGCCAGCAGTTTAGGGCAGGTTGGTTATCAGCCCCAGCATTTT.

The chain employs TRBV19 and TRBJ1-5; D is possibly TRBD1 (6 bases). The germline CDR1 and CDR2 sequences are LNHDA and SQIVND (reference sequence). Trimming removed 3 bases from V and 0 bases from J, with 12 bases in between. The CDR3 has 16 amino acids. The DNA of the CDR3 is TGTGCCAGTAGTATTAGGACAGATTTTAGCAATCAGCCCCAGCATTTT. Residues: CASSIRTDFSNQPQHF.

The V call is TRBV7-2, the J call TRBJ2-2; 9 bases are a match to TRBD2. The CDR3 spans 15 residues. With 0 bases clipped from V and 4 bases from J, the junction kept 0 bases outside the gene matches. Germline-derived CDR1 and CDR2 are SGHTA and FQGNSA. DNA of the CDR3: TGTGCCAGCAGCTTAGCTAGCGGGGGCACCGGGGAGCTGTTTTTT. The encoded protein is CASSLASGGTGELFF.

The genes are TRBV29-1 and TRBJ1-4, with 7 bases identical to TRBD1. The CDR3 is 14 residues long. V lost 6 bases, J lost 4 bases, and 8 bases stayed unmatched. Germline values: CDR1 SQVTM, CDR2 ANQGSEA. The DNA for the CDR3 is TGCAGCGTCCTGACAGGGATCGGTAATGAAAAACTGTTTTTT. The encoded protein is CSVLTGIGNEKLFF. Using reference TRBV29-1 and TRBJ1-4 for the parts outside the CDR3, the full variable domain is SAVISQKPSRDICQRGTSLTIQCQVDSQVTMMFWYRQQPGQSLTLIATANQGSEATYESGFVIDKFPISRPNLTFSTLTVSNMSPEDSSIYLCSVLTGIGNEKLFFGSGTQLSVL.

The rearrangement joins TRBV6-4 to TRBJ1-2, with D perhaps TRBD1 (6 bases). V was clipped by 4 bases and J by 3 bases, with 9 bases between them. The CDR3 consists of 13 residues. Germline V gene data show CDR1 as MRHNA and CDR2 as SNTAGT. The CDR3 region is CASSAGVDYGYTF. The DNA for the CDR3 is TGTGCCAGCAGTGCAGGGGTGGACTATGGCTACACCTTC.

The chain couples TRBV2 to TRBJ2-3, with no clear D. The CDR3 extends over 15 amino acids. V lost 6 bases, J lost 0 bases, and 13 bases lay in between. Per germline, CDR1 SNHLY and CDR2 FYNNEI. CDR3 DNA sequence: TGTGCCAGCAGCCCTGACTGGTCTAGCACAGATACGCAGTATTTT. It yields the protein CASSPDWSSTDTQYF.

The rearrangement uses TRBV27 and TRBJ1-2; D perhaps matches TRBD1 (6 bases). CDR3 length: 14 amino acids. With 6 bases removed from V and 5 bases from J, the gap between germline ends came to 16 bases. Germline CDR1 MNHEY, CDR2 SMNVEV (reference sequence). The CDR3 protein is CASSSQGSRYGYTF. The DNA for the CDR3 is TGTGCCAGCAGCTCCCAGGGGAGTAGGTATGGCTACACCTTC.

The chain uses TRBV11-2 and TRBJ1-2, with 10 bases lining up with TRBD1. The CDR3 loop spans 15 amino acids. V dropped 5 bases and J dropped 1; count of bases not matched to a gene: 4. Per the germline V gene, CDR1 is SGHAT and CDR2 is FQNNGV. CDR3 loop: CASSPGDRGNYGYTF. Here the CDR3 DNA reads TGTGCCAGCAGCCCCGGGGACAGGGGTAACTATGGCTACACCTTC.

The gene calls are TRBV27 and TRBJ2-3; 9 bases line up with TRBD2. The junction had 9 bases not matched to a gene; V was cut back by 6 bases and J by 2 bases. This CDR3 spans 16 amino acids. Germline CDR1 MNHEY, CDR2 SMNVEV (reference sequence). The CDR3 DNA reads TGTGCCAGCAGCGCCTGGGCTAGCGGGGACACAGATACGCAGTATTTT. This sequence encodes CASSAWASGDTDTQYF.

The chain joins TRBV7-9 to TRBJ2-3; D possibly uses TRBD1 or TRBD2 (6 bases each). V was cut by 6 bases and J by 5 bases, with 18 bases left in between. The germline gives CDR1 SEHNR, CDR2 FQNEAQ (reference sequence). The CDR3 spans 15 residues. This chain's CDR3 is CASRPRGAVGDTQYF. Here the CDR3 DNA reads TGTGCCAGCAGGCCTAGGGGGGCGGTGGGAGATACGCAGTATTTT.